Described below is a single T cell receptor (beta chain) sequence and its context. The authors' processing: Amplification with reference gene primers provided the estimates of nucleated cell counts. Profiled with immunoSEQ multiplex PCR; TCRdb holds only in-frame clones, not every one. V, J and clone size reflect that table, while D and trimming were determined from the DNA. The sample has about 59,000 clones; 73% are singletons. The record originates from a study of blood T cell repertoires in COVID-19. For the study at large: Sites in the United States, Italy and Spain provided acute and convalescent COVID-19 samples. PBMCs, B-cell-depleted T cells, or T cells provided the cDNA or gDNA that made up the material.

V was trimmed by 3 bases and J by 3 bases, leaving 11 bases between them. The CDR3 covers 14 residues. Looked up from germline, CDR1 is SEHNR and CDR2 is FQNEAQ (reference sequence). This chain links TRBV7-9 with TRBJ1-2, with D perhaps matching TRBD1 (5 bases). The specimen was peripheral blood. The origin of this receptor is a woman aged 70 to 79 with acute or convalescent COVID-19. The CDR3 spells CASSLPTEDYGYTF. CDR3 DNA sequence: TGTGCCAGCAGCTTGCCGACAGAAGACTATGGCTACACCTTC. The full variable domain, in which reference TRBV7-9 and TRBJ1-2 provide the parts outside the CDR3, is DTGVSQNPRHKITKRGQNVTFRCDPISEHNRLYWYRQTLGQGPEFLTYFQNEAQLEKSRLLSDRFSAERPKGSFSTLEIQRTEQGDSAMYLCASSLPTEDYGYTFGSGTRLTVV.